This T cell receptor beta chain appears in the sequencing data of a study of cytomegalovirus exposure and HLA in healthy donors. The wider study: Later analysis reported that the roughly 120 validation repertoires shared the platform of the approximately 670 first-cohort repertoires.

Concerning this clone itself: The target antigen is unknown.

Overall study results and limits: That first-cohort TCR clusters tended to co-occur in the approximately 110 validation repertoires was found in a later analysis. The study recorded 150 to 200 TCR beta chains that were cytomegalovirus-associated.

V was shortened by 1 base and J by 5 bases, with 6 bases between the two germline ends. The CDR3 has 14 residues. Per germline, CDR1 LGHNA and CDR2 YSLEER. Here immunoSEQ multiplex PCR was the method, and the copy in TCRdb shows in-frame clones only, minus some. The table lists roughly 190,000 clones, approximately 86% of them singletons, with 6.5% to 7.5% in the top ten. The source is a man aged 25 to 40 in good health and CMV-seropositive. The chain employs TRBV4-3 and TRBJ1-6, with unresolved D. The sequencing input was PBMCs. Here the CDR3 DNA reads TGCGCCAGCAGCCAAGGACGGAATAATTCACCCCTCCACTTT. Its protein product is CASSQGRNNSPLHF.